These 16 T cell receptor beta chains were sequenced from one sample in a study of OX40 agonist ivuxolimab in advanced cancers. The assay was immunoSEQ multiplex PCR, and TCRdb's table has in-frame clones only and misses some. The sample yields under 20,000 clones, roughly 71% seen once. This specimen was CD4+ or CD8+ T cells sorted from blood, taken in a trial of the OX40 agonist ivuxolimab. These receptors originate from an adult with an advanced solid tumor such as melanoma, head and neck, liver or kidney cancer.

Judged by abundance, this clone is medium-sized. The V call is TRBV30, the J call TRBJ2-2; D assignment may be TRBD1 or TRBD2 (5 bases each). V was clipped by 4 bases and J by 6 bases, with 9 bases between them. The CDR3 consists of 12 residues. Germline V gives CDR1 GTSNPN, CDR2 SVGIG (reference sequence). This chain's CDR3 is CAWTLGAGELFF. CDR3 nucleotide sequence: TGTGCCTGGACCCTGGGGGCCGGGGAGCTGTTTTTT.

J is TRBJ2-1 and V is TRBV6-5; D is perhaps TRBD2 (6 bases). CDR1 MNHEY and CDR2 SVGAGI come from the germline V gene. The CDR3 is 15 amino acids. V was trimmed by 6 bases and J by 0 bases, leaving 12 bases between them. The CDR3 spells CASRGTASSYNEQFF. The CDR3 nucleotides are TGTGCCAGCAGAGGGACTGCCAGCTCCTACAATGAGCAGTTCTTC.

In its sample, this clone was seen a few times. The CDR3 region has the DNA TGTGCCAGCAGTCTACAGGGTAATGAGCAGTTCTTC. This encodes CASSLQGNEQFF. This chain joins TRBV27 and TRBJ2-1; maybe TRBD1 (6 bases). CDR3 length equals 12 residues. Germline V lookup: CDR1 MNHEY, CDR2 SMNVEV (reference sequence). Trimming pared 5 bases from V and 7 bases from J, leaving 9 bases between.

The CDR3, as DNA: TGTGCCAGCTCACCAGAAGGGTCTCTAGCCAAAAACATTCAGTACTTC. This gives the protein CASSPEGSLAKNIQYF. This sequence joins TRBV18 and TRBJ2-4; D unclear. The germline V and J ends were trimmed by 2 bases and 0 bases, with 11 bases remaining between them. Germline V gene sequence: CDR1 KGHSH, CDR2 LQKENI. The CDR3 has 16 residues. Filled out from reference TRBV18 and TRBJ2-4, the complete variable domain reads NAGVMQNPRHLVRRRGQEARLRCSPMKGHSHVYWYRQLPEEGLKFMVYLQKENIIDESGMPKERFSAEFPKEGPSILRIQQVVRGDSAAYFCASSPEGSLAKNIQYFGAGTRLSVL.

This clone showed up just once. V and J are TRBV6-5 and TRBJ2-1, with a tentative D call TRBD2 (5 bases). Trimming cost V 2 bases and J 5 bases, with 13 bases left between them. CDR1 is MNHEY, CDR2 SVGAGI, per germline. The CDR3 runs 15 residues. The CDR3 protein is CASSYPGRAHNEQFF. The CDR3 region has the DNA TGTGCCAGCAGTTACCCTGGGCGGGCGCACAATGAGCAGTTCTTC.

The table lists this clone with a count of one. The genes are TRBV10-2 and TRBJ2-1, with D unclear. The CDR3 length is 16 residues. Germline values: CDR1 WSHSY, CDR2 SAAADI. V was cut by 2 bases and J by 4 bases, with 15 bases left in between. The CDR3 DNA follows: TGCGCCAGCAGTGAGCTTGACTCCCCCGCATACAATGAGCAGTTCTTC. It translates to CASSELDSPAYNEQFF.

The table lists this clone with a few counts. The chain has TRBV27 and TRBJ2-3, with D possibly being TRBD2 (6 bases). The CDR3 is 13 amino acids. The germline CDR1 and CDR2 sequences are MNHEY and SMNVEV (reference sequence). The germline V and J ends were trimmed by 5 bases and 6 bases, with 12 bases remaining between them. The CDR3 DNA reads TGTGCCAGCAGTAGGCGGGAAGCGGATACGCAGTATTTT. It is translated as CASSRREADTQYF.

This clone has a handful of counts. The chain uses TRBV10-1 and TRBJ2-1, with TRBD2 matching over 10 bases. Trimming removed 6 bases from V and 6 bases from J; junction bases left unmatched: 2. The CDR3 contains 13 residues. Germline CDR1 and CDR2: WNHNN and SYGVQD (reference sequence). CDR3 residues: CASRGLAFNEQFF. Written as DNA, the CDR3 is TGCGCCAGCAGGGGACTAGCGTTCAATGAGCAGTTCTTC.

This clone turned up a few times. V and J are TRBV14 and TRBJ1-4; TRBD1 is a possible D gene (6 bases). Trimming stripped 4 bases from V and 4 bases from J, with 10 bases between. Looked up from germline, CDR1 is SGHDN and CDR2 is FVKESK. The CDR3 is made up of 14 amino acids. The CDR3 here is CASSPQGYNEKLFF. The CDR3 bases are TGTGCCAGCAGCCCGCAGGGGTATAATGAAAAACTGTTTTTT.

The chain uses TRBV6-6 and TRBJ2-7, with 8 bases identical to TRBD1. This CDR3 contains 15 residues. Germline CDR1 is MNHNY and CDR2 is SVGAGI (reference sequence). V was clipped by 2 bases and J by 5 bases; unmatched bases: 8. The CDR3 nucleotides are TGTGCCAGCAGTTACGCGGGACAGGAGGGAGACGAGCAGTACTTC. Protein sequence: CASSYAGQEGDEQYF.

The chain is built from TRBV11-2 and TRBJ2-7, with D possibly being TRBD1 (5 bases). V was pared by 8 bases and J by 3 bases, with 26 bases between. CDR1 is SGHAT and CDR2 is FQNNGV in the germline V gene. This CDR3 region has 17 residues. This chain's CDR3 is CASRAVTGQDVDYEQYF. CDR3 DNA: TGTGCCAGCCGCGCGGTAACAGGCCAGGACGTCGACTACGAGCAGTACTTC.

CDR3 DNA: TGTGCCAGCAGGAAGGGACGACTCACAGATACGCAGTATTTT. Its protein is CASRKGRLTDTQYF. This chain connects TRBV28 to TRBJ2-3; D possibly matches TRBD1 or TRBD2 (5 bases each). Germline V lookup: CDR1 MDHEN, CDR2 SYDVKM. This CDR3 region has 14 residues. V dropped 6 bases and J dropped 2 bases, with 12 bases sitting between them.

The chain recombines TRBV4-1 with TRBJ2-5, with 8 bases identical to TRBD2. Germline CDR1 is MGHRA and CDR2 is YSYEKL. V shed 5 bases and J 1 base; nucleotides not matched to a gene: 6. The CDR3 is 15 residues long. CDR3 DNA: TGCGCCAGCAGCTCGGCCGGGGGGGCCCAAGAGACCCAGTACTTC. Protein product: CASSSAGGAQETQYF.

The chain is built from TRBV7-2 and TRBJ1-5; D unresolved. CDR1 is SGHTA and CDR2 is FQGNSA in the germline V gene. The V end was cut by 0 bases, the J end by 4 bases, with 4 bases between. The CDR3 covers 13 residues. Here the CDR3 DNA reads TGTGCCAGCAGCTTAGCGCAAAATCAGCCCCAGCATTTT. Translating gives CASSLAQNQPQHF.

CDR3 nucleotides: TGTGCCAGCAGCCTCATAGAGGCCGGGGAGCTGTTTTTT. It codes for CASSLIEAGELFF. This chain uses TRBV7-2 with TRBJ2-2; D gene uncertain. Trimming stripped 5 bases from V and 6 bases from J, with 10 bases between. CDR1 SGHTA and CDR2 FQGNSA come from the germline V gene. The CDR3 spans 13 residues. The full variable domain, in which reference TRBV7-2 and TRBJ2-2 provide the parts outside the CDR3, is GAGVSQSPSNKVTEKGKDVELRCDPISGHTALYWYRQSLGQGLEFLIYFQGNSAPDKSGLPSDRFSAERTGGSVSTLTIQRTQQEDSAVYLCASSLIEAGELFFGEGSRLTVL.

V gene TRBV9 combines with J gene TRBJ2-2; D unresolved. The CDR3 covers 13 residues. Trimming cost V 2 bases and J 6 bases, with 8 bases left between them. Looked up from germline, CDR1 is SGDLS and CDR2 is YYNGEE. CDR3: CASSVYRAGELFF. The CDR3, as DNA: TGTGCCAGCAGCGTGTACCGGGCCGGGGAGCTGTTTTTT.